These 26 T cell receptor beta chains were all obtained from the same sample, sequenced in a study of blood T cell repertoires in COVID-19. The data were produced by immunoSEQ multiplex PCR, yet TCRdb's version contains in-frame clones alone and is incomplete. Of some 180,000 clones in the sample, about 80% were seen once. Sequenced: peripheral blood. These TCRs come from a man in his 60s with acute or convalescent COVID-19.

J is TRBJ1-2 and V is TRBV21-1. TRBV21-1 counts as a pseudogene. The CDR3 has 15 residues. CDR3 nucleotides: TGTGCCAGCGCACCTGGGAGGGAAGAGAAGGATGGCTACACCTTC. This encodes CASAPGREEKDGYTF.

On this clone: Other DNA sequences in this sample translate to the same CDR3. The V call is TRBV9, the J call TRBJ2-3; unclear D gene. Per germline, CDR1 SGDLS and CDR2 YYNGEE. The CDR3 runs 14 residues. Between the trimmed V and J ends, which lost 0 bases and 0 bases, there was a span of 5 bases. CDR3 region: CASSVATSTDTQYF. Written as DNA, the CDR3 is TGTGCCAGCAGCGTAGCCACTAGCACAGATACGCAGTATTTT.

This clone was recorded once. The chain uses TRBV10-3 and TRBJ1-1; TRBD1 might be the D (5 bases). CDR3 length equals 13 residues. Germline lookup yields CDR1 ENHRY and CDR2 SYGVKD. V was shortened by 6 bases and J by 4 bases, with 12 bases between the two germline ends. For the CDR3, the DNA is TGTGCCATCAGCCTCTCCGGGGGCACTGAAGCTTTCTTT. Translation: CAISLSGGTEAFF.

The CDR3 DNA reads as TGTGCCAGCAGCTTGGGCGGGGGGACGATCACCGGGGAGCTGTTTTTT. It encodes CASSLGGGTITGELFF. The V and J genes are TRBV13 and TRBJ2-2; 8 bases map to TRBD2. The V segment lost 3 bases and the J segment 4 bases; nucleotides outside the gene matches: 7. From germline, CDR1 is PRHDT and CDR2 FYEKMQ (reference sequence). CDR3 length: 16 amino acids.

The V and J genes are TRBV2 and TRBJ2-3; 10 bases map to TRBD2. Germline V CDR1 and CDR2: SNHLY, FYNNEI. The CDR3 runs to 15 residues. Trimming took 8 bases from V and 10 from J; bases not matched to a gene: 15. The CDR3 sequence: CASAGTAGGRVSQYF. CDR3 sequence (DNA): TGTGCCAGCGCTGGGACAGCGGGGGGGCGAGTCTCGCAGTATTTT.

The chain couples TRBV6-2 or TRBV6-3 to TRBJ1-3, with 8 bases identical to TRBD1. The CDR3 runs 16 residues. The junction had 9 bases not matched to a gene; V was cut back by 4 bases and J by 4 bases. The V gene's germline CDR1 is MNHEY and CDR2 SVGEGT. For the CDR3, the DNA is TGTGCCAGCAGTTGGGACAGGTGGAAGAAAGGAAACACCATATATTTT. Its translation is CASSWDRWKKGNTIYF.

The chain employs TRBV10-3 and TRBJ2-2; weak D call: TRBD1 (5 bases). The germline V and J ends were trimmed by 4 bases and 5 bases, with 14 bases remaining between them. The CDR3 is made up of 15 amino acids. The germline CDR1 and CDR2 sequences are ENHRY and SYGVKD. The CDR3 here is CAISGQTRATGELFF. The CDR3 DNA reads TGTGCCATCAGTGGCCAGACCAGGGCAACCGGGGAGCTGTTTTTT.

This clone has more than one count but fewer than ten. This rearrangement joins TRBV11-2 to TRBJ2-7; weak D call: TRBD2 (6 bases). The V end lost 8 bases, the J end lost 7 bases, and 15 bases lay between the germline ends. CDR3 length equals 12 residues. From germline, CDR1 is SGHAT and CDR2 FQNNGV. The CDR3 loop reads CASGTGLVEQYF. In DNA, the CDR3 is TGTGCCAGCGGGACGGGACTGGTAGAGCAGTACTTC.

The chain combines TRBV5-6 with TRBJ1-1; D not resolved. Per the germline V gene, CDR1 is SGHDT and CDR2 is YYEEEE. The length of the CDR3 is 15 residues. V shed 3 bases and J shed 1 base, with 13 bases lying between them. The chain's CDR3 is CASSSISTANTEAFF. The CDR3 DNA reads as TGTGCCAGCAGCTCCATTTCTACAGCGAACACTGAAGCTTTCTTT.

V is TRBV15 and J is TRBJ1-2; 8 positions agree with TRBD1. V lost 4 bases, J lost 4 bases, and 8 bases stayed unmatched. Germline loops: CDR1 LNHNV, CDR2 YYDKDF (reference sequence). This CDR3 comprises 15 residues. The CDR3 is CATSKTGGDSYGYTF. CDR3 nucleotide sequence: TGTGCCACCAGCAAAACAGGGGGAGATAGCTATGGCTACACCTTC.

The V gene is TRBV27, the J gene TRBJ1-5, with TRBD1 identical over 7 bases. This CDR3 has 14 residues. Germline assignment: CDR1 MNHEY and CDR2 SMNVEV (reference sequence). J was trimmed by 2 bases and V by 5 bases; bases with no gene match: 3. The CDR3 sequence is CASSRGQGNQPQHF. Here the CDR3 DNA reads TGTGCCAGCAGTCGTGGACAGGGCAATCAGCCCCAGCATTTT.

This clone was recorded once. The chain recombines TRBV30 with TRBJ1-2, with D perhaps TRBD1 (6 bases). V was clipped by 3 bases and J by 6 bases, with 14 bases between them. The CDR3 runs 13 residues. In germline, CDR1 is GTSNPN, CDR2 SVGIG (reference sequence). The CDR3 DNA is TGTGCCTGGAGAAGACAGGTTATCGATGGCTACACCTTC. Residues: CAWRRQVIDGYTF.

The rearrangement uses TRBV9 and TRBJ2-1; D is possibly TRBD2 (5 bases). This CDR3 spans 15 amino acids. V was clipped by 0 bases and J by 4 bases, with 11 bases between them. Germline assignment: CDR1 SGDLS and CDR2 YYNGEE. The CDR3 here is CASSVAGWEYNEQFF. The CDR3 bases are TGTGCCAGCAGCGTAGCTGGTTGGGAGTACAATGAGCAGTTCTTC.

The V gene is TRBV3-1 (or the pseudogene TRBV3-2), the J gene TRBJ2-3; TRBD2 might be the D (6 bases). V shed 5 bases and J shed 3 bases, with 15 bases lying between them. Germline lookup yields CDR1 LGHDT and CDR2 YNNKEL (reference sequence). The CDR3 has 15 amino acids. DNA of the CDR3: TGTGCCAGCAGCTTCGGGAGCTTTATGACAGATACGCAGTATTTT. It encodes CASSFGSFMTDTQYF.

CDR3 sequence: CASSLSLAGDRQFF. CDR3 DNA sequence: TGTGCCAGCAGCTTAAGCCTAGCGGGAGATCGGCAGTTCTTC. The chain employs TRBV7-9 and TRBJ2-1; 10 bases agree with TRBD2. The CDR3 contains 14 residues. Germline CDR1 reads SEHNR; CDR2 reads FQNEAQ (reference sequence). After removal of 2 bases from V and 12 bases from J, the junction contained 7 bases not matched to a gene.

The genes are TRBV4-3 and TRBJ2-6; 9 bases are shared with TRBD1. Germline V lookup: CDR1 LGHNA, CDR2 YSLEER. The ends lost 3 bases at V and 1 base at J; junction bases unmatched: 7. This CDR3 is 18 amino acids long. In DNA form, the CDR3 reads TGCGCCAGCAGCCAGGGACAGGGTCTTATTTCTGGGGCCAACGTCCTGACTTTC. Its translation is CASSQGQGLISGANVLTF.

This chain connects TRBV12-3 or TRBV12-4 to TRBJ1-2; no reliable D call. V was trimmed by 6 bases and J by 1 base, leaving 9 bases between them. This CDR3 contains 13 residues. The CDR3: CASRPQDNYGYTF. DNA of the CDR3: TGTGCCAGCAGACCCCAGGATAACTATGGCTACACCTTC.

V usage is TRBV29-1 and J usage is TRBJ1-4; perhaps TRBD1 as D (5 bases). This CDR3 is built from 15 residues. V lost 4 bases to trimming and J lost 0 bases, with 12 bases between them. Looked up from germline, CDR1 is SQVTM and CDR2 is ANQGSEA. The CDR3 region is CSVVRGTTTNEKLFF. In DNA form, the CDR3 reads TGCAGCGTTGTAAGGGGCACCACAACTAATGAAAAACTGTTTTTT.

This chain connects TRBV6-1 to TRBJ2-1; unclear D gene. Trimming left V 2 bases short and J 4 bases short, with 9 bases between. Germline CDR1 reads MNHNS; CDR2 reads SASEGT. The CDR3 sequence is 14 residues long. In nucleotides, the CDR3 is TGTGCCAGCAGTGAACTTCAGGTTTACAATGAGCAGTTCTTC. Protein product: CASSELQVYNEQFF.

This rearrangement joins TRBV3-1 (or the pseudogene TRBV3-2) to TRBJ1-6, with D unresolved. The CDR3 sequence is 16 residues long. V lost 1 base, J lost 10 bases, and 17 bases lay in between. CDR1 and CDR2 (germline): LGHDT, YNNKEL (reference sequence). CDR3 region: CASSQVVGRGGSPLHF. For the CDR3, the DNA is TGTGCCAGCAGCCAAGTCGTAGGGAGAGGAGGATCACCCCTCCACTTT.

The V gene is TRBV25-1, the J gene TRBJ1-3, with D hard to call. Trimming took off 4 bases at V and 0 bases at J, with 16 bases between the two ends. The CDR3 covers 17 residues. Germline CDR1 is MGHDK and CDR2 is SYGVNS. CDR3 DNA: TGTGCCAGCAGTGGGTTCGCCGGAGTCTCCTCTGGAAACACCATATATTTT. The encoded protein is CASSGFAGVSSGNTIYF. The full variable domain, completed using reference TRBV25-1 and TRBJ1-3, is EADIYQTPRYLVIGTGKKITLECSQTMGHDKMYWYQQDPGMELHLIHYSYGVNSTEKGDLSSESTVSRIRTEHFPLTLESARPSHTSQYLCASSGFAGVSSGNTIYFGEGSWLTVV.

In DNA form, the CDR3 reads TGTGCCAGCAGCCAGACCCCACTAGCGGGAGATTGGGGTGAGCAGTTCTTC. The encoded protein is CASSQTPLAGDWGEQFF. The chain has TRBV3-1 (or the pseudogene TRBV3-2) and TRBJ2-1, with 11 positions matching TRBD2. The CDR3 runs to 17 residues. From germline, CDR1 is LGHDT and CDR2 YNNKEL (reference sequence). Losses at the gene ends were 3 bases for V and 9 bases for J; bases not matched to a gene: 13.

V usage is TRBV6-5 and J usage is TRBJ1-2, with 8 bases aligning to TRBD1. Trimming cost V 8 bases and J 4 bases; bases outside gene matches: 9. The germline CDR1 and CDR2 sequences are MNHEY and SVGAGI. CDR3 length equals 14 residues. CDR3 protein: CASSLGTGFYGYTF. In DNA form, the CDR3 reads TGTGCCAGCTCCCTCGGGACAGGCTTCTATGGCTACACCTTC.

CDR3 sequence reads: CSVEVKRNTGELFF. The CDR3 DNA reads TGCAGCGTTGAGGTGAAGCGTAACACCGGGGAGCTGTTTTTT. The chain employs TRBV29-1 and TRBJ2-2; D is uncertain. CDR1 is SQVTM and CDR2 is ANQGSEA in the germline V gene. The CDR3 spans 14 residues. V was cut by 3 bases and J by 2 bases, with 10 bases left in between.

The chain carries TRBV24-1 and TRBJ2-1; D perhaps matches TRBD1 (5 bases). CDR1 is KGHDR, CDR2 SFDVKD, per germline. CDR3 length: 13 amino acids. Trimming pared 0 bases from V and 8 bases from J, leaving 7 bases between. The CDR3 region is CATSDLGRDEQFF. The CDR3 DNA follows: TGTGCCACCAGTGATTTGGGCAGGGATGAGCAGTTCTTC.

V and J are TRBV19 and TRBJ2-5, with D perhaps matching TRBD1 (6 bases). V lost 4 bases and J lost 5, with 20 bases in between. This CDR3 is built from 16 residues. From germline, CDR1 is LNHDA and CDR2 SQIVND (reference sequence). CDR3 sequence (DNA): TGTGCCAGTAGTACGCCGGGACACGGATATTTCGAGACCCAGTACTTC. Translating gives CASSTPGHGYFETQYF.